The rows below give T cell receptor beta chains drawn from one sample of a study of T-cell memory formation after mild COVID-19. TCRdb reanalysed the 5' RACE reads using MiXCR and keeps one entry per CDR3 protein. The sample has roughly 450,000 distinct CDR3 sequences; roughly 18% are singletons. The specimen was PBMCs or a T cell subset sorted from them (not recorded which). These receptors were obtained from a man between 18 and 35 years old who had mild COVID-19 (a few samples of this study predate the infection). Cell type and time point are not known. Both conserved end residues are part of each CDR3.

>18|TRBJ1-1|TRBV24-1
CATSDSRDRGRKGTEAFF
>16|TRBJ2-7|TRBV4-1
CASSRDRTSGGVEQYF
>16|TRBJ2-1|TRBV15
CATSRGEAGGYNEQFF
>12|TRBJ1-2|TRBV30
CASKGAPSGYTF
>15|TRBJ1-4|TRBV4-3
CASSQESRTHEKLFF
>15|TRBJ1-6|TRBV5-1
CASSLGVGIHSPLHF
>13|TRBJ2-1|TRBV20-1
CSARPGTNNAQFF
>12|TRBJ2-1|TRBV4-3
CASSQTRQEQFF
>16|TRBJ2-7|TRBV19
CASSSTETVLEYEQYF
>12|TRBJ1-5|TRBV12-3/TRBV12-4
CASSLPYQPQHF
>14|TRBJ1-2|TRBV10-3
CDTVPGQGAHGYTF
>13|TRBJ1-4|TRBV12-3/TRBV12-4
CASSLGSGEKLFF
>12|TRBJ2-5|TRBV5-1
CASSWGQETQYF
>13|TRBJ2-7|TRBV2
CASTARDPYEQYF
>12|TRBJ1-2|TRBV27
CASRPEGHGYTF
>18|TRBJ2-3|TRBV7-2
CASSLGLAGGRGLDTQYF
>14|TRBJ2-1|TRBV19
CASSSLAVLNEQFF
>12|TRBJ1-2|TRBV2
CASSAGIIGYTF
>16|TRBJ2-2|TRBV4-1
CASSQMDRTNTGELFF
>17|TRBJ2-5|TRBV6-6
CASSYYGTSGGPETQYF
>13|TRBJ1-2|TRBV5-6
CASSLPGAGGYTF
>14|TRBJ1-3|TRBV4-1
CASRGLRTGDTIYF
>18|TRBJ2-1|TRBV6-5
CASSHQGFYESSYNEQFF
>15|TRBJ2-7|TRBV20-1
CSADYRDRGYYEQYF
>14|TRBJ2-5|TRBV7-9
CASSQFRDPLTQYF
>12|TRBJ1-2|TRBV7-9
CATPGEGQGYTF
>15|TRBJ2-3|TRBV6-5
CASSYSGTTGDTQYF
>13|TRBJ1-5|TRBV27
CASSLTPVRPQHF
>13|TRBJ2-7|TRBV15
CATSTGRDPKQYF
>14|TRBJ1-2|TRBV7-3
CASSLEGFSSGYTF
>11|TRBJ1-6|TRBV6-2/TRBV6-3
CASRLNSPLHF
>14|TRBJ2-7|TRBV7-2
CASSLDRRDYEQYF
>16|TRBJ1-6|TRBV7-2
CASSLGSVLYNSPLHF
>15|TRBJ1-5|TRBV6-1
CASSLPGYSNQPQHF
>15|TRBJ2-1|TRBV24-1
CATSDPGQGNNEQFF
>13|TRBJ1-5|TRBV5-6
CASSFQPDQPQHF
>13|TRBJ2-1|TRBV19
CASSRRSTDEQFF
>15|TRBJ1-4|TRBV28
CASRLPGLANEKLFF
>15|TRBJ1-1|TRBV7-2
CASSLSGDRNTEAFF
>17|TRBJ2-7|TRBV7-6
CASSLNRSGTGGYEQYF
>15|TRBJ2-5|TRBV4-1
CASSQDLKGWETQYF
>15|TRBJ1-1|TRBV6-5
CASSYARGHNTEAFF
>15|TRBJ1-1|TRBV4-2
CASSRERGGYTEAFF